The entry below describes one T cell receptor beta chain. The DNA is omitted, as the CDR3 cannot be located on it reliably, and the CDR3 follows TCRdb's listing. The sample belongs to a study of Graves' ophthalmopathy and Graves' hyperthyroidism. The CDR3 has 14 amino acids, counting both end residues. Germline assignment: CDR1 SNHLY and CDR2 FYNNEI. The study amplified TCR beta CDR3 regions using RNA transcripts. HTBI primers were used in a first-round RT-PCR, which preceded a second-round multiplex PCR. TCRdb passed the multiplex PCR reads through MiXCR, listing each CDR3 protein once. The sample comprises over a million distinct CDR3 sequences, about two fifths of which are singletons, and over 8.5% rests with the top ten.

This TCR was sampled from an adult man with Graves' hyperthyroidism. V gene TRBV2 combines with J gene TRBJ2-7. The specimen was peripheral blood or thyroid tissue (not recorded which). The CDR3 spells CACSARGRSYEQYF.